This entry lists 5 T cell receptor beta chains sequenced from one sample in a study of shared clonotypes between healthy human individuals. TCRdb keeps only in-frame clones here, not all; method: immunoSEQ multiplex PCR. The table has 2 million to 3 million clones, about 92% seen once. Sequenced sample: naive CD4+ T cells sorted from blood. The subset is: CD45RA+ positively selected. These receptors originate from a man in his late teens or twenties in good health.

The V and J genes are TRBV5-1 and TRBJ1-4, with D possibly TRBD1 on 6 matching bases. Looked up from germline, CDR1 is SGHRS and CDR2 is YFSETQ. V was cut by 5 bases and J by 3 bases, with 11 bases left in between. This CDR3 spans 14 amino acids. The CDR3 DNA reads as TGCGCCAGCAGACAGGGCGCGCCTAATGAAAAACTGTTTTTT. Protein sequence: CASRQGAPNEKLFF.

The chain carries TRBV4-2 and TRBJ2-7, with D perhaps matching TRBD1 (6 bases). Trimming stripped 4 bases from V and 4 bases from J, with 8 bases between. In germline, CDR1 is LGHNA, CDR2 YNFKEQ. The CDR3 has 12 amino acids. The DNA of the CDR3 is TGTGCCAGCAGCCCAGGGGAATACGAGCAGTACTTC. Protein sequence: CASSPGEYEQYF.

This chain connects TRBV10-3 to TRBJ2-7, with 10 bases identical to TRBD1. V shed 5 bases and J 5 bases; nucleotides not matched to a gene: 6. CDR1 ENHRY and CDR2 SYGVKD come from the germline V gene. The CDR3 runs to 14 residues. CDR3: CAISYGTGAHEQYF. The DNA for the CDR3 is TGTGCCATCAGTTACGGGACAGGGGCACACGAGCAGTACTTC.

The rearrangement uses TRBV11-1 and TRBJ1-1, with 8 bases identical to TRBD1. Per germline, CDR1 SGHAT and CDR2 FQDESV (reference sequence). The CDR3 sequence is 12 residues long. J gave up 14 bases and V 5 bases, and 10 bases lay outside the gene matches. CDR3 sequence reads: CASSLGTGEYFF. The CDR3 DNA is TGTGCCAGCAGCCTAGGGACAGGCGAGTACTTCTTT.

The chain joins TRBV5-1 to TRBJ2-3; 7 bases line up with TRBD2. Trimming took 2 bases from V and 6 from J; bases not matched to a gene: 9. Germline V gives CDR1 SGHRS, CDR2 YFSETQ. The CDR3 contains 15 residues. In nucleotides, the CDR3 is TGCGCCAGCAGCTTAAGCGGGGAATTTACGGATACGCAGTATTTT. It specifies CASSLSGEFTDTQYF.